The 12 T cell receptor beta chains listed next were all sequenced from one sample in a study of blood T cell repertoires in COVID-19. Generated by immunoSEQ multiplex PCR, the TCRdb table keeps only in-frame clones and is missing some. The sample shows a few hundred thousand clones, 87% of them seen only once. The sequencing input was peripheral blood. These receptors were taken from a man in his forties or fifties with active or convalescent COVID-19.

This clone showed up just once. V gene TRBV18 combines with J gene TRBJ1-5, with TRBD1 matching 7 bases. The CDR3 runs to 14 residues. The germline V gene has CDR1 KGHSH and CDR2 LQKENI. Losses at the gene ends were 4 bases for V and 3 bases for J; bases not matched to a gene: 3. The CDR3, as DNA: TGTGCCAGCTCACTCGGGACAGCCAATCAGCCCCAGCATTTT. Its translation is CASSLGTANQPQHF.

V and J are TRBV5-1 and TRBJ2-2; D is possibly TRBD2 (6 bases). CDR3 length: 14 residues. V was trimmed by 4 bases and J by 3 bases, leaving 10 bases between them. Germline loops: CDR1 SGHRS, CDR2 YFSETQ. The chain's CDR3 is CASSVGTYTGELFF. In DNA form, the CDR3 reads TGCGCCAGCAGCGTAGGGACTTACACCGGGGAGCTGTTTTTT.

The rearrangement uses TRBV27 and TRBJ2-7, with D perhaps matching TRBD2 (5 bases). V gave up 1 base and J gave up 0 bases, with 10 bases separating them. Germline CDR1 and CDR2: MNHEY and SMNVEV (reference sequence). The CDR3 length is 15 residues. As DNA, the CDR3 is TGTGCCAGCAGTTTATTACTAGACCTCTCCTACGAGCAGTACTTC. Its protein product is CASSLLLDLSYEQYF.

V is TRBV5-1 and J is TRBJ2-7; 7 positions agree with TRBD2. This CDR3 has 14 residues. Germline assignment: CDR1 SGHRS and CDR2 YFSETQ. After removal of 0 bases from V and 3 bases from J, the junction contained 3 bases not matched to a gene. The CDR3, as DNA: TGCGCCAGCAGCTTGGCGGGGGAGGGCTACGAGCAGTACTTC. Protein product: CASSLAGEGYEQYF.

V and J are TRBV6-4 and TRBJ2-3; the match to TRBD2 covers 12 bases. Germline V gives CDR1 MRHNA, CDR2 SNTAGT. J lost 1 base, V lost 4 bases, and 0 bases had no gene match. The CDR3 is 15 amino acids. CDR3 bases: TGTGCCAGCAGTGGGACTAGCGGGGGCACAGATACGCAGTATTTT. Encoded protein: CASSGTSGGTDTQYF.

The chain employs TRBV11-2 and TRBJ1-1; D gene ambiguous. Germline CDR1 SGHAT, CDR2 FQNNGV. V lost 1 base and J 7 bases, leaving 13 bases between the germline ends. The CDR3 extends over 14 amino acids. This CDR3 reads CASSLAGADLEAFF. CDR3 DNA: TGTGCCAGCAGCTTAGCAGGCGCTGACCTTGAAGCTTTCTTT.

The chain carries TRBV25-1 and TRBJ2-2, with D possibly TRBD1 on 6 matching bases. V lost 6 bases, J lost 6 bases, and 14 bases lay in between. This CDR3 region has 14 residues. The germline V gene has CDR1 MGHDK and CDR2 SYGVNS. DNA of the CDR3: TGTGCCAGCAGCCTACCAGGGGTCCCCGGGGAGCTGTTTTTT. Translating it yields CASSLPGVPGELFF.

This clone was observed a handful of times. The rearrangement uses TRBV7-6 and TRBJ2-7; perhaps TRBD2 as D (7 bases). The CDR3 covers 15 residues. Germline loops: CDR1 SGHVS, CDR2 FNYEAQ. Trimming removed 4 bases at V and 4 bases at J, with 17 bases between. In DNA form, the CDR3 reads TGTGCCAGCAGCTCCTCGGGGGGCGGGACTTACGAGCAGTACTTC. Its protein product is CASSSSGGGTYEQYF.

J is TRBJ2-3 and V is TRBV9, with 7 bases lining up with TRBD2. The CDR3 has 15 residues. Germline-derived CDR1 and CDR2 are SGDLS and YYNGEE. V lost 0 bases and J lost 1; bases outside the gene matches: 2. DNA for the CDR3: TGTGCCAGCAGCGTAGATGCGGGGGGCACAGATACGCAGTATTTT. Encoded protein: CASSVDAGGTDTQYF.

V and J are TRBV7-8 and TRBJ2-2, with 12 bases identical to TRBD2. Germline loops: CDR1 SGHVS, CDR2 FQNEAQ. There are 21 residues in the CDR3. V was pared by 2 bases and J by 0 bases, with 13 bases of the junction left unmatched. The DNA of the CDR3 is TGTGCCAGCAGCTTACCTAGTGTGAGACTAGCGGGAGAGGCGAACACCGGGGAGCTGTTTTTT. This codes for CASSLPSVRLAGEANTGELFF.

The chain links TRBV27 to TRBJ1-1, with 10 bases fitting TRBD1. The V gene end was trimmed by 3 bases and the J gene end by 2 bases; junction bases not matched to a gene: 6. The CDR3 is 16 amino acids. In germline, CDR1 is MNHEY, CDR2 SMNVEV (reference sequence). In DNA form, the CDR3 reads TGTGCCAGCAGTTTCCGACAGGGGGCCGGCAACACTGAAGCTTTCTTT. Protein sequence: CASSFRQGAGNTEAFF.

CDR3 sequence: CASSIQGGSGNTIYF. The CDR3 DNA follows: TGTGCCAGTAGTATACAGGGTGGTTCTGGAAACACCATATATTTT. The chain is built from TRBV19 and TRBJ1-3, with D possibly being TRBD1 (5 bases). Per germline, CDR1 LNHDA and CDR2 SQIVND (reference sequence). This CDR3 region has 15 residues. V dropped 2 bases and J dropped 1 base, with 9 bases sitting between them.